These 19 T cell receptor beta chains were all obtained from the same sample, sequenced in a study of response to subunit inactivated influenza vaccine. TCRdb re-analysed the RT-PCR reads in MiXCR, keeping a single row per CDR3 protein. The sample lists under 750,000 distinct CDR3 sequences, approximately 12% occurring once. The source was PBMCs from blood, collected on the day of vaccination. The receptors here all came from a man aged 45-60 years who received an inactivated influenza vaccine.

The rearrangement links TRBV6-1 to TRBJ2-5, with D possibly being TRBD2 (6 bases). The CDR3 loop spans 17 amino acids. Germline V gene data show CDR1 as MNHNS and CDR2 as SASEGT. V lost 5 bases and J 4 bases, leaving 23 bases between the germline ends. CDR3 protein: CASSNRLVSLPGETQYF. CDR3 bases: TGTGCCAGCAGTAATAGACTAGTCTCGCTCCCCGGAGAGACCCAGTACTTC.

This clonotype was picked up a small number of times. The V and J genes are TRBV7-8 and TRBJ2-1, with D maybe TRBD1 (5 bases). CDR1 SGHVS and CDR2 FQNEAQ come from the germline V gene. The length of the CDR3 is 15 residues. V was cut by 4 bases and J by 4 bases, with 14 bases left in between. This CDR3 reads CASSSRVLEYNEQFF. For the CDR3, the DNA is TGTGCCAGCAGCTCCAGGGTTCTGGAGTACAATGAGCAGTTCTTC.

This clonotype was counted a few times. J is TRBJ2-7 and V is TRBV27, with 11 bases matching TRBD1. V lost 4 bases to trimming and J lost 5 bases; unmatched junction nucleotides: 1. Germline loops: CDR1 MNHEY, CDR2 SMNVEV (reference sequence). The CDR3 extends over 13 amino acids. In DNA form, the CDR3 reads TGTGCCAGCAGTTGGGACAGGGGGAACGAGCAGTACTTC. This sequence encodes CASSWDRGNEQYF.

This clonotype was seen repeatedly, ten times or more. This rearrangement joins TRBV12-3 or TRBV12-4 to TRBJ1-5; D is undetermined. Trimming left V 4 bases short and J 9 bases short, with 13 bases between. The length of the CDR3 is 13 residues. CDR3 nucleotides: TGTGCCAGCAGTTACACCGGGCCTCCGCCCCAGCATTTT. It encodes CASSYTGPPPQHF.

The V and J genes are TRBV5-1 and TRBJ2-5; D is unclear. V dropped 0 bases and J dropped 1 base, with 7 bases sitting between them. The CDR3 covers 14 residues. Germline V gene data show CDR1 as SGHRS and CDR2 as YFSETQ. For the CDR3, the DNA is TGCGCCAGCAGCTTGGGACATCTCCAAGAGACCCAGTACTTC. This codes for CASSLGHLQETQYF.

A few counts support this clonotype. The chain links TRBV3-1 to TRBJ1-5, with D tentatively TRBD1 (5 bases). Trimming took off 1 base at V and 7 bases at J, with 14 bases between the two ends. Germline CDR1 is LGHDT and CDR2 is YNNKEL (reference sequence). There are 15 residues in the CDR3. CDR3 in amino acids: CASSQGRGGAQPQHF. CDR3 bases: TGTGCCAGCAGCCAAGGTCGGGGCGGGGCACAGCCCCAGCATTTT.

This clonotype appeared a few times. The chain recombines TRBV12-3 or TRBV12-4 with TRBJ1-1; D call uncertain. The CDR3 runs 16 residues. V was pared by 1 base and J by 4 bases, with 16 bases between. CDR3 in DNA: TGTGCCAGCAGTTTAGACAAGCCCGTGAGGATCACTGAAGCTTTCTTT. Its protein product is CASSLDKPVRITEAFF.

This clonotype appeared a few times. The chain's CDR3 is CASSWGQIYEQYF. The CDR3 nucleotides read TGTGCCAGCAGCTGGGGACAGATCTACGAGCAGTACTTC. The chain recombines TRBV6-6 with TRBJ2-7, with 7 bases fitting TRBD1. From germline, CDR1 is MNHNY and CDR2 SVGAGI (reference sequence). V dropped 6 bases and J dropped 3; count of bases not matched to a gene: 5. The CDR3 extends over 13 amino acids.

This clonotype came up many times. The genes are TRBV6-2 or TRBV6-3 and TRBJ2-1, with D possibly being TRBD2 (7 bases). Germline V gives CDR1 MNHEY, CDR2 SVGEGT. Between the trimmed V and J ends, which lost 7 bases and 0 bases, there was a span of 22 bases. The CDR3 extends over 18 amino acids. The CDR3 DNA reads as TGTGCCAGCATCGGTTCGGGGGGCCGTCCAAGCTCCTACAATGAGCAGTTCTTC. Its protein is CASIGSGGRPSSYNEQFF.

This clonotype was seen a handful of times. At one end, the junction sequence differs from germline, possibly due to a read error. The chain couples TRBV6-1 to TRBJ1-6; 9 bases fit TRBD1. CDR1 MNHNS and CDR2 SASEGT come from the germline V gene. The CDR3 length is 14 residues. DNA for the CDR3: TGTGCCAGCATTGAACGGACAGGGGTTTCACCCCTCCACTTT. Its translation is CASIERTGVSPLHF.

The genes are TRBV11-2 and TRBJ2-7; 10 bases match TRBD2. CDR3 length: 16 residues. Germline V CDR1 and CDR2: SGHAT, FQNNGV. The V segment lost 0 bases and the J segment 3 bases; nucleotides outside the gene matches: 5. CDR3 DNA sequence: TGTGCCAGCAGCTTAGATCTCCTAGCGGGGGACTACGAGCAGTACTTC. Protein product: CASSLDLLAGDYEQYF.

In its sample, this clonotype was seen many times. The chain combines TRBV7-2 with TRBJ1-5, with 10 bases lining up with TRBD1. This CDR3 spans 15 amino acids. Trimming cost V 4 bases and J 3 bases; bases outside gene matches: 3. Germline V gene data show CDR1 as SGHTA and CDR2 as FQGNSA. The CDR3 is CASSSGTGDNQPQHF. In DNA form, the CDR3 reads TGTGCCAGCAGCTCAGGGACAGGGGACAATCAGCCCCAGCATTTT.

DNA of the CDR3: TGCAGTGCTAGCAGGCAAGAGTTTGACGCTTTCTTT. It translates to CSASRQEFDAFF. This sequence joins TRBV20-1 and TRBJ1-1; D call uncertain. There are 12 residues in the CDR3. Between the trimmed V and J ends, which lost 3 bases and 11 bases, there was a span of 16 bases. CDR1 is DFQATT and CDR2 is SNEGSKA in the germline V gene (reference sequence).

The gene calls are TRBV5-4 and TRBJ2-3; D ambiguous. The CDR3 sequence is 15 residues long. Deletions cut 6 bases from V and 2 bases from J, with 16 bases between. The germline gives CDR1 SGHNT, CDR2 YYREEE (reference sequence). The CDR3: CASTSPGRNTDTQYF. In nucleotides, the CDR3 is TGTGCCAGCACCTCGCCTGGCAGAAACACAGATACGCAGTATTTT.

The sample holds a few counts of this clonotype. The chain couples TRBV9 to TRBJ2-7; D is perhaps TRBD1 (5 bases). V was cut by 4 bases and J by 4 bases, with 21 bases left in between. There are 16 residues in the CDR3. The germline gives CDR1 SGDLS, CDR2 YYNGEE. CDR3 sequence (DNA): TGTGCCAGCAGCCCACCGACCGGGCAGGGAATTTACGAGCAGTACTTC. This sequence encodes CASSPPTGQGIYEQYF.

A few counts support this clonotype. The chain joins TRBV10-3 to TRBJ2-5, with TRBD2 identical over 7 bases. From germline, CDR1 is ENHRY and CDR2 SYGVKD. CDR3 length: 16 amino acids. The J segment lost 1 base and the V segment lost 3 bases, leaving 8 bases of the junction unmatched. CDR3: CAISDPLADFQETQYF. The CDR3 nucleotides read TGTGCCATCAGTGATCCCCTAGCGGACTTCCAAGAGACCCAGTACTTC.

This clonotype was detected a few times. This sequence joins TRBV19 and TRBJ1-1; no definite D call. The CDR3 is 14 residues long. Germline V gene sequence: CDR1 LNHDA, CDR2 SQIVND (reference sequence). With 1 base removed from V and 4 bases from J, the gap between germline ends came to 10 bases. The CDR3 protein is CASSIGGSGTEAFF. CDR3 sequence (DNA): TGTGCCAGTAGTATAGGAGGGTCGGGCACTGAAGCTTTCTTT. Supplemented by reference TRBV19 and TRBJ1-1, the full variable domain reads DGGITQSPKYLFRKEGQNVTLSCEQNLNHDAMYWYRQDPGQGLRLIYYSQIVNDFQKGDIAEGYSVSREKKESFPLTVTSAQKNPTAFYLCASSIGGSGTEAFFGQGTRLTVV.

This clonotype has a handful of counts. This chain links TRBV9 with TRBJ2-1, with D perhaps assigned TRBD1 or TRBD2 (6 bases each). This CDR3 has 17 residues. The germline V gene encodes CDR1 SGDLS and CDR2 YYNGEE. Trimming left V 0 bases short and J 9 bases short, with 22 bases between. This CDR3 is CASSVGRGTGLEREQFF. For the CDR3, the DNA is TGTGCCAGCAGCGTAGGAAGGGGGACTGGGCTGGAACGTGAGCAGTTCTTC.

This clonotype was seen more than once but under ten times. The genes are TRBV28 and TRBJ2-7; weak D call: TRBD1 (5 bases). V lost 7 bases and J lost 2, with 12 bases in between. The CDR3 has 13 residues. Per the germline V gene, CDR1 is MDHEN and CDR2 is SYDVKM. CDR3: CASKDSFAYEQYF. In DNA form, the CDR3 reads TGTGCCAGCAAAGACAGTTTCGCCTACGAGCAGTACTTC.